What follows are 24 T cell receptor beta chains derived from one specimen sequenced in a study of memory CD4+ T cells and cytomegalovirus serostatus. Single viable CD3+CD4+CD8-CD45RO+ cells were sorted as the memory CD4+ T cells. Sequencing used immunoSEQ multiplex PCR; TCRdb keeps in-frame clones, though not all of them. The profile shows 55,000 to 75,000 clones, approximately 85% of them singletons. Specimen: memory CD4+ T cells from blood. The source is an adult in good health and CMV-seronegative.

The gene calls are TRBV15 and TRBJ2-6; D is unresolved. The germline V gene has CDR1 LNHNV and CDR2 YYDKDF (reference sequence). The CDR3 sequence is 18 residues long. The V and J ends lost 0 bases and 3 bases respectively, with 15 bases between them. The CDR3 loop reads CATSRDGPAPGGANVLTF. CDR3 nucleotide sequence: TGTGCCACCAGCAGAGATGGTCCGGCCCCGGGTGGGGCCAACGTCCTGACTTTC. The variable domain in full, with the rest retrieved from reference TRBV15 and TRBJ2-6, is DAMVIQNPRYQVTQFGKPVTLSCSQTLNHNVMYWYQQKSSQAPKLLFHYYDKDFNNEADTPDNFQSRRPNTSFCFLDIRSPGLGDTAMYLCATSRDGPAPGGANVLTFGAGSRLTVL.

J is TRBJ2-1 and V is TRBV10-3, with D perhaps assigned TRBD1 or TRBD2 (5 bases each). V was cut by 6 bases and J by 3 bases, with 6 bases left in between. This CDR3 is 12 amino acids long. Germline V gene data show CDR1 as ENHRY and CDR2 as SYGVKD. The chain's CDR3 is CAIRGRYNEQFF. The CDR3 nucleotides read TGTGCCATCAGGGGACGCTACAATGAGCAGTTCTTC.

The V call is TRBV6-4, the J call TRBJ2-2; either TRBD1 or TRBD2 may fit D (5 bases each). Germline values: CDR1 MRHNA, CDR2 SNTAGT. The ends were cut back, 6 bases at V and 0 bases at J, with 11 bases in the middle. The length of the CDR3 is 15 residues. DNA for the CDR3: TGTGCCAGCAGCGTGGGGACCTCGAACACCGGGGAGCTGTTTTTT. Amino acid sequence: CASSVGTSNTGELFF.

CDR3 in amino acids: CASGLGQGAVAYGYTF. Written as DNA, the CDR3 is TGTGCTAGTGGTTTGGGACAGGGGGCGGTAGCCTATGGCTACACCTTC. The rearrangement uses TRBV12-5 and TRBJ1-2; 10 bases are shared with TRBD1. CDR3 length equals 16 residues. After removal of 1 base from V and 4 bases from J, the junction contained 6 bases not matched to a gene. The germline CDR1 and CDR2 sequences are LGHNT and FRNRAP.

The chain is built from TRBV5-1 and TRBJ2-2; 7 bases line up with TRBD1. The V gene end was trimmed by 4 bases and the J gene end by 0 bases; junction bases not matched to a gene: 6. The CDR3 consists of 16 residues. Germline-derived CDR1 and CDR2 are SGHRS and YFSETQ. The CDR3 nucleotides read TGCGCCAGCAGCACCTCCGGGACAGCGAACACCGGGGAGCTGTTTTTT. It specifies CASSTSGTANTGELFF.

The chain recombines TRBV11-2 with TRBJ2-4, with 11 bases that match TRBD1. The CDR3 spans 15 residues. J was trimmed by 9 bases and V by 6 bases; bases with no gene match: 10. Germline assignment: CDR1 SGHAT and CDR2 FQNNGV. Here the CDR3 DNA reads TGTGCCAGCAGTTCCGCCGGGACAGGGGGATCCATTCAGTACTTC. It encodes CASSSAGTGGSIQYF.

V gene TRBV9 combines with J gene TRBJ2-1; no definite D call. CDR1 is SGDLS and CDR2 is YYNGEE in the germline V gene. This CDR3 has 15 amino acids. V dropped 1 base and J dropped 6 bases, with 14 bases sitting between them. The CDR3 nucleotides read TGTGCCAGCAGCGTAAGTTCTACCAATACCAATGAGCAGTTCTTC. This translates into CASSVSSTNTNEQFF.

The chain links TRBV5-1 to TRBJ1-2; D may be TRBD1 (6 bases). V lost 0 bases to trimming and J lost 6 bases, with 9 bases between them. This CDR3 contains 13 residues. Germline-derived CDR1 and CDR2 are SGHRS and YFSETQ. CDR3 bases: TGCGCCAGCAGCTTGGGGGGGGGCCATGGCTACACCTTC. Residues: CASSLGGGHGYTF. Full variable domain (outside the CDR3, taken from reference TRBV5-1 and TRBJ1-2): KAGVTQTPRYLIKTRGQQVTLSCSPISGHRSVSWYQQTPGQGLQFLFEYFSETQRNKGNFPGRFSGRQFSNSRSEMNVSTLELGDSALYLCASSLGGGHGYTFGSGTRLTVV.

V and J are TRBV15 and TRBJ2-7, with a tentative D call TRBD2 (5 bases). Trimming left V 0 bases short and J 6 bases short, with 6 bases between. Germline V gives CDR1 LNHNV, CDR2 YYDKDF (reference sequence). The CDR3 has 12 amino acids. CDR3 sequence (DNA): TGTGCCACCAGCAGAGATCGGGGCGAGCAGTACTTC. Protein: CATSRDRGEQYF.

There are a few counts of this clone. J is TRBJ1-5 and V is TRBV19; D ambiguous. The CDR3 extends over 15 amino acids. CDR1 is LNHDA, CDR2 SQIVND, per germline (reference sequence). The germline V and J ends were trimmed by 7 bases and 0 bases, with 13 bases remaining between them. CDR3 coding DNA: TGTGCCAGTACCGTTGGGCCTCATAGCAATCAGCCCCAGCATTTT. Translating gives CASTVGPHSNQPQHF.

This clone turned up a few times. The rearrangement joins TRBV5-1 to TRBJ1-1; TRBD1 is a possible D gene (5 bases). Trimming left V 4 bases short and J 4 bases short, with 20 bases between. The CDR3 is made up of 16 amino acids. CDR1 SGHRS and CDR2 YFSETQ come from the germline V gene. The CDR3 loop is CASSPGTEGRFTEAFF. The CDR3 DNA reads TGCGCCAGCAGCCCAGGAACCGAGGGGCGATTCACTGAAGCTTTCTTT. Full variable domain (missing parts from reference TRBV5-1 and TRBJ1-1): KAGVTQTPRYLIKTRGQQVTLSCSPISGHRSVSWYQQTPGQGLQFLFEYFSETQRNKGNFPGRFSGRQFSNSRSEMNVSTLELGDSALYLCASSPGTEGRFTEAFFGQGTRLTVV.

The CDR3 spells CASSTGQGNTEAFF. DNA of the CDR3: TGTGCCAGCAGCACGGGACAGGGGAACACTGAAGCTTTCTTT. The chain links TRBV7-3 to TRBJ1-1, with TRBD1 matching 9 bases. There are 14 residues in the CDR3. Germline values: CDR1 SGHTA, CDR2 FQGTGA. With V trimmed by 5 bases and J by 1 base, 2 bases remained unmatched.

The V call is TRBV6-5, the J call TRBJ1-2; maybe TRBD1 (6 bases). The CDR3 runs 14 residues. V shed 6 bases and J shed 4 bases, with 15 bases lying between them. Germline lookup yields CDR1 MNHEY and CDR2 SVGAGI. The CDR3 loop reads CASSPRTAAYGYTF. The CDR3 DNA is TGTGCCAGCAGCCCCAGGACAGCGGCCTATGGCTACACCTTC.

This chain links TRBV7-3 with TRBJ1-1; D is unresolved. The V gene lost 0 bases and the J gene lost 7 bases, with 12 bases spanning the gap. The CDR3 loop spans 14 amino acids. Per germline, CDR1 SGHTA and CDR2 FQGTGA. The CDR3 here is CASSLTSEGGEAFF. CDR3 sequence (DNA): TGTGCCAGCAGCTTAACGTCGGAAGGTGGTGAAGCTTTCTTT.

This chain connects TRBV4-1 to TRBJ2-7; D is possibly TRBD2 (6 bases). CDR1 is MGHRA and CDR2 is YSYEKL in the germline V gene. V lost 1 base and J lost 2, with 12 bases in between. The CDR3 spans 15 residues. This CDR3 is CASSQVGRVPYEQYF. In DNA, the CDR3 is TGCGCCAGCAGCCAAGTCGGGAGAGTTCCCTACGAGCAGTACTTC.

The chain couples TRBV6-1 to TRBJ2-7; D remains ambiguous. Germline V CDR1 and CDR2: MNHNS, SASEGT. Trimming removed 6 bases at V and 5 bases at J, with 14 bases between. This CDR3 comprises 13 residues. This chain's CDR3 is CASRWTGANEQYF. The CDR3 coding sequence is TGTGCCAGCAGATGGACGGGCGCGAACGAGCAGTACTTC.

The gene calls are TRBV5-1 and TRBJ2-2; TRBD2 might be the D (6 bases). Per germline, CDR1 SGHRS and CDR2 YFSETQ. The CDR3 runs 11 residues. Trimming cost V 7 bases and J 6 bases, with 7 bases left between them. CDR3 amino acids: CASGDSGELFF. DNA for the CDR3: TGCGCCAGCGGGGACTCCGGGGAGCTGTTTTTT.

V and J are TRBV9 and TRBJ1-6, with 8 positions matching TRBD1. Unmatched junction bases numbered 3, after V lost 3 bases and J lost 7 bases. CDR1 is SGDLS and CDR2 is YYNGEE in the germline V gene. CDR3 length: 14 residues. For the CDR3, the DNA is TGTGCCAGCAGCGGAACAGGGGGGAATTCACCCCTCCACTTT. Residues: CASSGTGGNSPLHF.

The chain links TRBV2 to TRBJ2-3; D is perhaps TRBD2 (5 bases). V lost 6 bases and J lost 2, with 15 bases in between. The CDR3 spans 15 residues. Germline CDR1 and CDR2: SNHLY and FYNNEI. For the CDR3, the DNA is TGTGCCAGCAGGGGCCCAGCGGTGATCACAGATACGCAGTATTTT. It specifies CASRGPAVITDTQYF.

CDR3 nucleotides: TGTGCCAGCAGTAGGGGAGAGCAGTACTTC. Protein sequence: CASSRGEQYF. The rearrangement links TRBV2 to TRBJ2-7; D is perhaps TRBD1 (5 bases). V gave up 5 bases and J gave up 7 bases, with 6 bases separating them. Germline CDR1 and CDR2: SNHLY and FYNNEI. The CDR3 spans 10 residues.

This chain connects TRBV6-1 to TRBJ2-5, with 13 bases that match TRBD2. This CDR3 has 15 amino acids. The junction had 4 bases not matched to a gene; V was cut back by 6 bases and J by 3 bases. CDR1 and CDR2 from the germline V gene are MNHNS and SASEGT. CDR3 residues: CASRGTSGAKETQYF. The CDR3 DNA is TGTGCCAGCAGGGGGACTAGCGGGGCAAAAGAGACCCAGTACTTC.

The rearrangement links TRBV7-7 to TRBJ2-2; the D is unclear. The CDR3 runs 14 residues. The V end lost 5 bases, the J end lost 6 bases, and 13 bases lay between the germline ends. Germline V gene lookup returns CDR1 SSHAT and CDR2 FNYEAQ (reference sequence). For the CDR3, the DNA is TGTGCCAGCAGCAAAGGGTCTAACGCCGGGGAGCTGTTTTTT. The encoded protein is CASSKGSNAGELFF.

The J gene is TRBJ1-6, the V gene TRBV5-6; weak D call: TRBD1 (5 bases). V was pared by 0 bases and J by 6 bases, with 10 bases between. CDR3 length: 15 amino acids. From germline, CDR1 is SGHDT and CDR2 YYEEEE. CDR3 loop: CASSLGAQGNSPLHF. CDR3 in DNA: TGTGCCAGCAGCTTGGGAGCCCAGGGTAATTCACCCCTCCACTTT. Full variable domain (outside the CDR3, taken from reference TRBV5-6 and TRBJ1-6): DAGVTQSPTHLIKTRGQQVTLRCSPKSGHDTVSWYQQALGQGPQFIFQYYEEEERQRGNFPDRFSGHQFPNYSSELNVNALLLGDSALYLCASSLGAQGNSPLHFGNGTRLTVT.

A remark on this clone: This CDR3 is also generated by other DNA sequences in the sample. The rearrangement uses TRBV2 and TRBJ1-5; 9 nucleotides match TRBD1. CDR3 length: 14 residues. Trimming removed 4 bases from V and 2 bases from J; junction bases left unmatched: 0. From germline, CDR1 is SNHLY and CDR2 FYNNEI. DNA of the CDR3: TGTGCCAGCAGTGGGACAGGGGGCAATCAGCCCCAGCATTTT. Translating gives CASSGTGGNQPQHF.